This TCR beta chain was sequenced for a study of blood T cell repertoires in COVID-19 (dated by TCRdb to the early 2020s). Context from the whole study: Collaborator samples came from the United States, Italy and Spain and covered acute and convalescent phases of COVID-19. The prospective study material was composed of cDNA or gDNA derived from T cells, B-cell-depleted T cells, or PBMCs. Subjects who had been exposed to COVID-19, were actively infected with it, or had recovered from it provided the deeply sampled blood TCRbeta repertoires that made up the dataset. The repertoires were released in a freely available public database meant as a resource for research on the immune response to SARS-CoV-2. The samples were drawn from the first 160 participants of the ongoing ImmuneRACE study and from 950 to 1,500 subjects provided by 6 global collaborators. The sample metadata nearly always contained a de-identified subject ID, COVID-19 status, age in years and sex. Where available, HLA class I and class II types were obtained from metadata supplied by the sample provider rather than from assay-based typing.

TCRbeta CDR3 regions were amplified from genomic DNA by means of the immunoSEQ Assay, a bias-controlled multiplex PCR. The authors' analysis ran thus. The number of nucleated cells in each sample was estimated by amplification of reference gene primers within the assay. To quantify the absolute abundance of each unique TCRbeta CDR3 rearrangement, sequence reads were collapsed and filtered. For each sample, productive Simpson clonality was calculated by taking the square root of Simpson's diversity index across productive rearrangements. The table was pulled from immuneACCESS by TCRdb, which kept in-frame rearrangements only. Such tables lose some clones; where checked, under half of the loss comes from unresolved V genes, and the rest has no known cause. The V and J calls and clone size come from that table; D and trimming were worked out from the DNA. For this sample there are roughly 250,000 clones; roughly 79% appear just once. 2.5% to 3% of the sample goes to the ten largest clones.

Whole blood was collected in K2EDTA tubes by collaborating institutions according to the institutions' own protocols. Collaborator samples were shipped for TCRbeta analysis as frozen whole blood, isolated PBMCs, or DNA extracted from either sample type. Paper-wide results and their limitations: The quantity of clinical and demographic metadata differed by source and by participant and was supplied without curation.

As regards this clone: This receptor's antigen is unknown. Base-call qualities are not available, and no considerably larger clone is one nucleotide away.

V sheds 2 bases and J sheds 0 bases, leaving 10 bases between their ends. Including the terminal cysteine and phenylalanine, the CDR3 comprises 15 residues. The CDR3 DNA has 45 bases and is translated from base 1. CDR1 is given as LNHDA and CDR2 as SQIVND, both from the germline V gene (reference sequence). This receptor was identified in a woman between 55 and 75 years old with active or convalescent COVID-19. The rearranged segments are TRBV19 and TRBJ2-5; the D gene assignment is ambiguous. The sample was peripheral blood. The encoded CDR3 is CASSIPRGNQETQYF. The DNA sequence reads TGTGCCAGTAGTATACCTCGCGGCAACCAAGAGACCCAGTACTTC.